This entry describes one T cell receptor beta chain. Its antigen is not yet known. Nothing much larger sits one base from this clone, and base qualities are not available. This sample was taken from a study of T cells in tumors after PD-1 blockade (dated by TCRdb to about 2019). Looking at the study overall: Patients with prior checkpoint blockade, systemic immunosuppressant use, or recent radiotherapy or other anti-cancer therapy within 4 weeks were excluded. RECIST version 1.1 was the standard used to evaluate clinical response. Some patients also continued taking vismodegib 150 mg daily during anti-PD-1 treatment. Paired single-cell RNA and TCR sequencing was done in the study on site-matched tumors from patients with BCC or SCC, both before and after anti-PD-1 therapy. Patients received pembrolizumab 200 mg every 3 weeks or cemiplimab 350 mg every 2 weeks. To compare blood and tumor clonotypes, bulk TCR sequencing was performed on 9 to 11 peripheral blood samples from 5 patients. An average of 113,528 TCR templates (range roughly 23,000-270,000) and 35,000 or so unique clonotypes was obtained for peripheral blood samples.

Here is what the overall study found, with its caveats: Roughly two fifths of tumor TCR clonotypes were detected in blood, and some novel exhausted tumor clones were observed in pre-treatment blood, which was taken as suggesting peripheral recruitment. The source of novel T cell clones was not identified, and lymphoid organs or rare unexpanded clones within the tumor or the tumor periphery could be included among the possible sources.

The immunoSEQ platform was used for deep TCRbeta sequencing. Turning to the authors' computational methods: For further analysis, only productive rearrangements were exported out of the immunoSEQ Analyzer. T cell phenotypes were assigned to bulk TCRbeta clonotypes by matching to single-cell RNA+TCR-seq clones sharing the same TCRbeta sequence. Using bulk TCR sequencing data, clone enrichment in tumor was calculated by dividing a clone's tumor frequency by the same clone's PBMC frequency. GLIPH was used to sort TCRs into specificity groups, which are clusters of distinct TCRs that likely recognize common antigens through shared CDR3 motifs. TCRdb re-hosts the immuneACCESS table, in-frame sequences only. Its copies lack some clones; in the studies checked, an unresolved V gene accounts for under half of them, and the cause for the rest is not known. V, J and clone size are those of that table, while D and trimming were read from the DNA. The sample table lists about 25,000 clones, roughly 85% of them with a count of one. Jointly, the top ten make up roughly 12% of the sample.

V was cut back by 4 bases and J by 7 bases, leaving a gap of 13 bases between them. Via the germline V gene, CDR1 is MNHEY and CDR2 SVGAGI. The CDR3 runs 13 amino acids, cysteine and phenylalanine included. The kept DNA is CDR3 alone, 39 bases in frame from the first base. The time point label corresponds to: after anti-PD-1 therapy. For bulk TCRbeta sequencing, genomic DNA was extracted from tumor biopsies or peripheral blood, and input amounts ranged from about 550 ng to 6,004 ng. Histologically proven advanced or metastatic basal or squamous cell carcinoma was present in all patients, all of whom were poor candidates for surgical resection. The basal cell carcinoma cohort was made up of some ten patients, and bulk tumor TCR sequencing was performed for seven or eight of these patients.

This clonotype was obtained from a human donor with basal cell carcinoma. Sample: PBMCs, taken after anti-PD-1 treatment. Recombination joined TRBV6-5 with TRBJ1-1; possibly the D gene is TRBD1, per 6 matching bases. The base sequence is TGTGCCAGCAGTTGGGGGACACTGTTTGAAGCTTTCTTT. Its translation reads: CASSWGTLFEAFF.